This passage covers 5 T cell receptor beta chains from one sample sequenced in a study of blood T cells in healthy people across ages. It was with a sample-barcoded 5' primer and a J-beta primer mix that a second PCR of roughly 7 to 12 cycles was run. One entry per CDR3 protein, called by TCRdb with MiXCR from the 5' RACE reads. The sample contains approximately 1.5 million distinct CDR3 sequences, approximately 42% of which appear only once. Input material: blood. The receptors come from a woman younger than 35 in good health.

This clonotype was counted only a few times. This chain links TRBV25-1 with TRBJ2-3; D gene ambiguous. Trimming shortened V by 3 bases and J by 7 bases, and 14 bases separated the two germline ends. Germline V gene lookup returns CDR1 MGHDK and CDR2 SYGVNS. This CDR3 comprises 14 residues. In nucleotides, the CDR3 is TGTGCCAGCAGTGATAGGAGTGGCTCGAATACGCAGTATTTT. Protein sequence: CASSDRSGSNTQYF.

The chain uses TRBV12-3 or TRBV12-4 and TRBJ2-7; 8 nucleotides match TRBD1. The junction had 3 bases not matched to a gene; V was cut back by 2 bases and J by 0 bases. CDR3 length: 15 amino acids. The CDR3 is CASSLLGQASYEQYF. The CDR3, as DNA: TGTGCCAGCAGTTTATTGGGACAGGCCTCCTACGAGCAGTACTTC.

On this clonotype: A read error may explain this, as a much larger clone is one base away. This rearrangement joins TRBV29-1 to TRBJ2-1; 10 bases map to TRBD2. Trimming removed 3 bases from V and 2 bases from J; junction bases left unmatched: 1. Germline lookup yields CDR1 SQVTM and CDR2 ANQGSEA. The CDR3 is 14 residues long. CDR3 sequence reads: CSVDTSGTYNEQFF. The CDR3 bases are TGCAGCGTTGACACTAGCGGGACCTACAATGAGCAGTTCTTC.

The chain is built from TRBV6-5 and TRBJ1-5; D is ambiguous. Trimming took 2 bases from V and 6 from J, leaving 8 bases between them. In germline, CDR1 is MNHEY, CDR2 SVGAGI. This CDR3 is 13 amino acids long. CDR3: CASSYTRVQPQHF. In nucleotides, the CDR3 is TGTGCCAGCAGTTACACTAGGGTTCAGCCCCAGCATTTT.

This clonotype has just a few counts. J is TRBJ1-1 and V is TRBV28; D is ambiguous. CDR1 and CDR2 from the germline V gene are MDHEN and SYDVKM. The CDR3 loop spans 12 amino acids. Trimming shortened V by 6 bases and J by 0 bases, and 5 bases separated the two germline ends. The CDR3 is CASRTMNTEAFF. The CDR3 DNA is TGTGCCAGCAGGACCATGAACACTGAAGCTTTCTTT.